These T cell receptor beta chains were read from a single sample in a study of T-cell memory formation after mild COVID-19. Each CDR3 protein gets one entry after TCRdb re-called the 5' RACE reads with MiXCR. The data show roughly 450,000 distinct CDR3 sequences, 15% to 20% seen once. The specimen was PBMCs or a T cell subset sorted from them (not recorded which). The receptors here all came from an adult woman who had mild COVID-19 (a few samples of this study predate the infection). Cell type and time point are not known. The CDR3 runs from the conserved cysteine through the conserved F or W. The order of the fields is J gene, clone size, V gene, D gene, CDR3 protein, CDR3 DNA. A D gene is named only where the DNA matches it firmly. For some rows the clone size is stated as once, few or many, or as a class when expanded; others skip it.

>TRBJ2-1|many|TRBV9|TRBD1
CASSVNRDRAYNEQFF
TGTGCCAGCAGCGTAAACCGGGACAGGGCCTACAATGAGCAGTTCTTC
>TRBJ2-1|few|TRBV24-1|-
CATSDLAQQFF
TGTGCCACCAGTGATTTGGCGCAGCAGTTCTTC
>TRBJ1-5|-|TRBV4-2|-
CASSQGRGQPQHF
TGTGCCAGCAGCCAAGGGCGAGGACAGCCCCAGCATTTT
>TRBJ2-5|-|TRBV10-3|TRBD2
CAISESGGLEETQYF
TGTGCCATCAGTGAGTCGGGGGGACTAGAAGAGACCCAGTACTTC
>TRBJ2-3|-|TRBV6-4|-
CASSDSAGPTTDTQYF
TGTGCCAGCAGTGACTCGGCTGGACCGACCACAGATACGCAGTATTTT
>TRBJ2-2|-|TRBV5-1|TRBD2
CASSLMGSGRPTGELFF
TGCGCCAGCAGCTTGATGGGTAGCGGGAGACCGACCGGGGAGCTGTTTTTT
>TRBJ2-7|few|TRBV19|-
CASSISSSYEQYF
TGTGCCAGTAGTATCTCGAGCTCCTACGAGCAGTACTTC
>TRBJ2-2|-|TRBV14|-
CASSRASLTGGELFF
TGTGCCAGCAGCCGAGCGTCCTTAACCGGGGGGGAGCTGTTTTTT
>TRBJ2-2|once|TRBV12-3/TRBV12-4|TRBD1
CASIKTGPTGELFF
TGTGCCAGCATCAAGACAGGGCCCACCGGGGAGCTGTTTTTT
>TRBJ1-2|-|TRBV12-3/TRBV12-4|TRBD1
CAILDPGTGNYGYTF
TGTGCCATCCTTGATCCCGGGACAGGGAACTATGGCTACACCTTC
>TRBJ2-2|few|TRBV19|-
CASTPSWVSSTGELFF
TGTGCCAGTACTCCGTCATGGGTCTCTAGCACCGGGGAGCTGTTTTTT
>TRBJ1-1|many|TRBV7-2|-
CASSGQGKSTEAFF
TGTGCCAGCAGCGGGCAGGGAAAGAGTACTGAAGCTTTCTTT
>TRBJ2-1|few|TRBV7-9|TRBD2
CASRLSSGYNEQFF
TGTGCCAGCAGACTATCTAGCGGGTACAATGAGCAGTTCTTC
>TRBJ1-5|-|TRBV6-2/TRBV6-3|TRBD1
CASRLDRSNQPQHF
TGTGCCAGCAGATTGGACAGGAGCAATCAGCCCCAGCATTTT
>TRBJ2-7|few|TRBV7-6|TRBD1
CASSDAGTGAGEQYF
TGTGCCAGCAGCGATGCCGGGACAGGGGCTGGCGAGCAGTACTTC
>TRBJ2-1|few|TRBV5-1|TRBD2
CASSSQGLAGGFFSWNEQFF
TGCGCCAGCAGCTCCCAAGGACTAGCGGGGGGGTTTTTCTCATGGAATGAGCAGTTCTTC
>TRBJ1-1|many|TRBV12-3/TRBV12-4|-
CASSPRAHGTEAFF
TGTGCCAGCAGTCCTAGGGCCCATGGCACTGAAGCTTTCTTT
>TRBJ2-6|-|TRBV5-1|-
CASSPLQGTGANVLTF
TGCGCCAGCAGCCCCCTACAGGGTACAGGGGCCAACGTCCTGACTTTC
>TRBJ2-6|many|TRBV25-1|-
CASSTDSGANVLTF
TGTGCCAGCAGTACCGACTCTGGGGCCAACGTCCTGACTTTC
>TRBJ1-4|-|TRBV29-1|-
CSVVGVYEKLFF
TGCAGCGTCGTGGGGGTTTATGAAAAACTGTTTTTT
>TRBJ2-6|few|TRBV5-5|-
CASSPDGRVTGANVLTF
TGTGCCAGCAGCCCCGATGGCAGGGTGACCGGGGCCAACGTCCTGACTTTC
>TRBJ2-7|-|TRBV20-1|TRBD2
CSAPFAGTSGSGEQYF
TGCAGTGCTCCCTTCGCAGGAACTAGCGGGAGTGGCGAGCAGTACTTC